One and the same sample provided the 7 T cell receptor beta chains below, sequenced in a study of T-cell reconstitution after alpha-beta-depleted transplantation in children. During its preparation, the TCRbeta library received unique molecular identifiers. TCRdb itself ran the PCR reads through MiXCR, one entry per CDR3 protein. Of about 190,000 distinct CDR3 sequences listed, around 6.8% are singletons. The sample was PBMCs from the stem cell graft donor, taken from the stem cell graft. Receptors were obtained from a human donor who donated a stem cell graft to a child with Wiskott-Aldrich syndrome.

This clonotype was seen a few times. The rearrangement uses TRBV7-2 and TRBJ1-4, with D tentatively TRBD1 (5 bases). This CDR3 has 13 amino acids. Germline V gene lookup returns CDR1 SGHTA and CDR2 FQGNSA. Trimming removed 9 bases at V and 4 bases at J, with 12 bases between. This CDR3 reads CASRRGRNEKLFF. CDR3 DNA sequence: TGTGCCAGTCGGAGGGGCCGTAATGAAAAACTGTTTTTT.

At least ten counts were recorded for this clonotype. V is TRBV5-1 and J is TRBJ2-2; TRBD2 is a possible D gene (5 bases). V gave up 7 bases and J gave up 3 bases, with 7 bases separating them. Germline CDR1 reads SGHRS; CDR2 reads YFSETQ. The CDR3 is 12 residues long. The CDR3 protein is CASGEYTGELFF. The DNA of the CDR3 is TGCGCCAGCGGGGAGTACACCGGGGAGCTGTTTTTT.

This clonotype was picked up many times. The chain employs TRBV11-2 and TRBJ2-3; D unresolved. Germline V gene lookup returns CDR1 SGHAT and CDR2 FQNNGV. V lost 4 bases and J lost 4, with 9 bases in between. This CDR3 has 13 residues. The CDR3 coding sequence is TGTGCCAGCAGCTCATGGGGTTCAGATACGCAGTATTTT. Translation: CASSSWGSDTQYF.

This clonotype occurred many times. The chain has TRBV12-3 or TRBV12-4 and TRBJ2-1; 12 bases map to TRBD2. V gave up 7 bases and J gave up 10 bases; unmatched junction bases: 8. The CDR3 contains 14 residues. DNA of the CDR3: TGTGCCAGCACCCCGGGACTAGCGGGTAACGAGCAGTTCTTC. It encodes CASTPGLAGNEQFF.

This clonotype was recorded at least ten times. This chain connects TRBV5-6 to TRBJ2-1; perhaps TRBD2 as D (6 bases). CDR3 length equals 18 residues. The V end lost 1 base, the J end lost 0 bases, and 17 bases lay between the germline ends. Germline V CDR1 and CDR2: SGHDT, YYEEEE. CDR3 nucleotide sequence: TGTGCCAGCAGCTTGTTGGGACTGCTAGCCCGCTCCTACAATGAGCAGTTCTTC. Translating gives CASSLLGLLARSYNEQFF.

This clonotype was counted a few times. The chain has TRBV20-1 and TRBJ1-5, with 7 bases that match TRBD1. The CDR3 contains 13 residues. Germline V gene lookup returns CDR1 DFQATT and CDR2 SNEGSKA (reference sequence). CDR3: CRDSCNTKRPQHF. In nucleotides, the CDR3 is TGCCGGGACAGCTGTAATACCAAGAGGCCCCAGCATTTT.

The gene calls are TRBV5-8 and TRBJ2-3, with TRBD1 matching 7 bases. Germline V CDR1 and CDR2: SGHTS, YDEGEE. The CDR3 extends over 13 amino acids. V trimming: 4 bases; J trimming: 5 bases; junction bases outside the gene matches: 4. CDR3 sequence reads: CASSPTGIDTQYF. The CDR3 nucleotides are TGTGCCAGCAGCCCGACAGGGATAGATACGCAGTATTTT.